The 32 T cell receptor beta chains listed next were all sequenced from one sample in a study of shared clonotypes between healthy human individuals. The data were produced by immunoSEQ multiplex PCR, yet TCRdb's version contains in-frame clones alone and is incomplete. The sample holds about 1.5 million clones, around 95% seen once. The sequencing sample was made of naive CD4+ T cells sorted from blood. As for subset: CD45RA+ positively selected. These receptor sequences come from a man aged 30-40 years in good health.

Here the CDR3 DNA reads TGTGCCAGCAGTGAAGTCCGGGGTTATGGCTACACCTTC. Amino acids: CASSEVRGYGYTF. This rearrangement joins TRBV2 to TRBJ1-2; no reliable D call. CDR1 is SNHLY and CDR2 is FYNNEI in the germline V gene. Trimming took 1 base from V and 5 from J, leaving 8 bases between them. The CDR3 sequence is 13 residues long.

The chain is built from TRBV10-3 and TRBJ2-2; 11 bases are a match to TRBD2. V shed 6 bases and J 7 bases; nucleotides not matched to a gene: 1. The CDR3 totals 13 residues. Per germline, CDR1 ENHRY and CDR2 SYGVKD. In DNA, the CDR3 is TGTGCCATCAGAGGGACTAGCGGCGGGGAGCTGTTTTTT. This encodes CAIRGTSGGELFF.

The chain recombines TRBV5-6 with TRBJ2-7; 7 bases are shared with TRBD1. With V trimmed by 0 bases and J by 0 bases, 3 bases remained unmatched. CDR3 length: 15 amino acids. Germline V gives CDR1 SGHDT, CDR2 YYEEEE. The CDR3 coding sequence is TGTGCCAGCAGCTTGGTTCAGGGGGACTCCTACGAGCAGTACTTC. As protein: CASSLVQGDSYEQYF.

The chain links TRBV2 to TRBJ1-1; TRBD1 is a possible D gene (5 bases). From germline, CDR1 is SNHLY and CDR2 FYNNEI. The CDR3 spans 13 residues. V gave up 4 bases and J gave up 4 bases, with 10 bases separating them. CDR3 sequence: CASSGGAVTEAFF. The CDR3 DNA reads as TGTGCCAGCAGTGGTGGGGCGGTCACTGAAGCTTTCTTT.

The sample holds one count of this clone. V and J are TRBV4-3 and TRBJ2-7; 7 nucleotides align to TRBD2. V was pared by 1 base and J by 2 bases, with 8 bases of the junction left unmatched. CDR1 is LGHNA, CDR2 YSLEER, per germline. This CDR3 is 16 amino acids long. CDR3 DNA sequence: TGCGCCAGCAGCCAAGGGCGGCTAGCGGCCGCCTACGAGCAGTACTTC. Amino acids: CASSQGRLAAAYEQYF.

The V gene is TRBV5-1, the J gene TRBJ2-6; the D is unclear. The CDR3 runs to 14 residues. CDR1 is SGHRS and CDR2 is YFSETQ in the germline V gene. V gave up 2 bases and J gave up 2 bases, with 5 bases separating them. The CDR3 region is CASSFLPGANVLTF. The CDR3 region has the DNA TGCGCCAGCAGCTTCCTCCCTGGGGCCAACGTCCTGACTTTC.

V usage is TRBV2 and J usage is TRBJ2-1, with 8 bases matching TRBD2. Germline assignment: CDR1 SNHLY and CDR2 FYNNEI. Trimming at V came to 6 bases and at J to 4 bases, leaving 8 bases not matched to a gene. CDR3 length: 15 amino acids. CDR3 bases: TGTGCCAGCAGAAAAAGCGGGAGAGGATACAATGAGCAGTTCTTC. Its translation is CASRKSGRGYNEQFF.

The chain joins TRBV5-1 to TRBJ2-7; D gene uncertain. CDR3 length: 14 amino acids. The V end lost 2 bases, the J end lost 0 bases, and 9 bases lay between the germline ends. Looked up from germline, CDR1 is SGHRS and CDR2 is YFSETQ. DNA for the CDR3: TGCGCCAGCAGCTTCCAATCGGCCTCCTACGAGCAGTACTTC. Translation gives CASSFQSASYEQYF. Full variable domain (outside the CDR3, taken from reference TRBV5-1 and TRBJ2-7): KAGVTQTPRYLIKTRGQQVTLSCSPISGHRSVSWYQQTPGQGLQFLFEYFSETQRNKGNFPGRFSGRQFSNSRSEMNVSTLELGDSALYLCASSFQSASYEQYFGPGTRLTVT.

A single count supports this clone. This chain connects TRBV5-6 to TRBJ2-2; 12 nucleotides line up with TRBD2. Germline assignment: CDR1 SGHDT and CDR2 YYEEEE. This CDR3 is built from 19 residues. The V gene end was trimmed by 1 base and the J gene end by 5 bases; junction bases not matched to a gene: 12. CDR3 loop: CASSLYTSGRLDRTGELFF. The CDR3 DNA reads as TGTGCCAGCAGCTTGTATACTAGCGGGAGGCTTGATAGGACCGGGGAGCTGTTTTTT.

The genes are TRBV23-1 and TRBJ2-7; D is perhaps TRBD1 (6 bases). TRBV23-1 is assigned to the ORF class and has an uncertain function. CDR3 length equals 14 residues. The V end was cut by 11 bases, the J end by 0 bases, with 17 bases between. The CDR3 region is CAGLTRDNSYEQYF. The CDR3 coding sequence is TGCGCCGGACTGACCCGGGACAACTCCTACGAGCAGTACTTC.

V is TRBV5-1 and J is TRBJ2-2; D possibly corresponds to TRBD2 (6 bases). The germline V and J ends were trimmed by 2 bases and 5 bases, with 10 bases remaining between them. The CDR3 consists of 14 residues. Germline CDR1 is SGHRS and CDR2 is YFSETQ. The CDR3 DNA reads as TGCGCCAGCAGCTTAGAGGCGGGGACCGGGGAGCTGTTTTTT. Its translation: CASSLEAGTGELFF.

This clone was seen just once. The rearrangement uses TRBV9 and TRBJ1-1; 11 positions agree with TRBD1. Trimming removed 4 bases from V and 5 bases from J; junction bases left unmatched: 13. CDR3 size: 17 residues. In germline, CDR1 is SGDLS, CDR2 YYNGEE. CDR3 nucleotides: TGTGCCAGCAGCCTTGGACAGGGGGCTAAAGTAGAGACTGAAGCTTTCTTT. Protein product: CASSLGQGAKVETEAFF.

The CDR3 reads CASSPFGINQPQHF. Written as DNA, the CDR3 is TGTGCCAGCAGCCCCTTTGGGATAAATCAGCCCCAGCATTTT. The chain couples TRBV6-5 to TRBJ1-5; D unresolved. V lost 6 bases and J lost 4, with 13 bases in between. The CDR3 consists of 14 residues. CDR1 is MNHEY and CDR2 is SVGAGI in the germline V gene.

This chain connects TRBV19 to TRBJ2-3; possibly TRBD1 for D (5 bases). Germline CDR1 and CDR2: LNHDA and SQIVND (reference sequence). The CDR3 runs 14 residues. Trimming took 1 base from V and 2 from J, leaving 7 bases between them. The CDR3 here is CASSIGGITDTQYF. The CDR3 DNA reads TGTGCCAGTAGTATAGGGGGCATCACAGATACGCAGTATTTT.

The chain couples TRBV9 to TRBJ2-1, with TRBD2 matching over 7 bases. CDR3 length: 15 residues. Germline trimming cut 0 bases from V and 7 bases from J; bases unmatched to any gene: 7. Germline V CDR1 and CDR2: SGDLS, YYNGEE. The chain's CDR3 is CASSVGREGRNEQFF. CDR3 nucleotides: TGTGCCAGCAGCGTAGGGAGGGAGGGCCGGAATGAGCAGTTCTTC.

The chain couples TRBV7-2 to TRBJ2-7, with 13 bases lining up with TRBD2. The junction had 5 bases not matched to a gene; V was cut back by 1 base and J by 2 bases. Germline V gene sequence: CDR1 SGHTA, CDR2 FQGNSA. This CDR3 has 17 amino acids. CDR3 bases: TGTGCCAGCAGCTTAGGACTAGCGGGAGGCATCCCCTACGAGCAGTACTTC. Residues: CASSLGLAGGIPYEQYF.

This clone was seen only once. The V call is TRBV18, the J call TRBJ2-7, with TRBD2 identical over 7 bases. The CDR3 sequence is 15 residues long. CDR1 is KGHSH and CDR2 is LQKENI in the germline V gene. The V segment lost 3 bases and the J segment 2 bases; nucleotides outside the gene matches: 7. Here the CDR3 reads CASSPIRDYTYEQYF. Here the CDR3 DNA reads TGTGCCAGCTCACCGATTCGGGACTATACCTACGAGCAGTACTTC.

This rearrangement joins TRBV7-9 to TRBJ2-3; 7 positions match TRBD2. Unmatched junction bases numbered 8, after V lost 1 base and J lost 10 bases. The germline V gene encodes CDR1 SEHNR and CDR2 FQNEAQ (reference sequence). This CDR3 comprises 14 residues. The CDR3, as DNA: TGTGCCAGCAGCTTAGGACTAGCACAGATTTCGCAGTATTTT. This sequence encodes CASSLGLAQISQYF.

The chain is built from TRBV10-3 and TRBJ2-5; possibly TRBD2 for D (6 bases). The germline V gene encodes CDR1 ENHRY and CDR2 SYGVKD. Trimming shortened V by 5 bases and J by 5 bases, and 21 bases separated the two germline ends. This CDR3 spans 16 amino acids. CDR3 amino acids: CAISPRGGMAMETQYF. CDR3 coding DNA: TGTGCCATCAGTCCTCGAGGCGGGATGGCTATGGAGACCCAGTACTTC.

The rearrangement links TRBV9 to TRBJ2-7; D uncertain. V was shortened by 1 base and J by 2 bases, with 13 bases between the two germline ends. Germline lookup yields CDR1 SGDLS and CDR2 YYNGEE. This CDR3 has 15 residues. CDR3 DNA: TGTGCCAGCAGCGTAACCGTCGGCGTAGCCTACGAGCAGTACTTC. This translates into CASSVTVGVAYEQYF.

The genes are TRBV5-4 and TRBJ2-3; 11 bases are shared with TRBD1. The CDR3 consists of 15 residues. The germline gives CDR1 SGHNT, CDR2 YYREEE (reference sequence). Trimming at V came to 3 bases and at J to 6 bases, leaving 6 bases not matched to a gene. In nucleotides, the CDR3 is TGTGCCAGCAGCTGGACAGGGGGCGCGTTGGATACGCAGTATTTT. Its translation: CASSWTGGALDTQYF.

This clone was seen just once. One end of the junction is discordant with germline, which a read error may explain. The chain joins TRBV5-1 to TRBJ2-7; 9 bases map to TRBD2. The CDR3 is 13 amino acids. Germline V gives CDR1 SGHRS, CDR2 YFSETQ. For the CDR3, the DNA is TGCGCCGGCAGCTTGGGACTAGCTGGCGAGCAGTACTTC. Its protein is CAGSLGLAGEQYF.

The CDR3 is CASSARQGKNTGELFF. The DNA for the CDR3 is TGTGCCAGCAGCGCTAGACAGGGGAAGAACACCGGGGAGCTGTTTTTT. This chain connects TRBV7-6 to TRBJ2-2; 8 nucleotides agree with TRBD1. The V and J ends lost 5 bases and 1 base, in that order; junction bases with no gene match: 6. CDR1 SGHVS and CDR2 FNYEAQ come from the germline V gene. The CDR3 is 16 residues long.

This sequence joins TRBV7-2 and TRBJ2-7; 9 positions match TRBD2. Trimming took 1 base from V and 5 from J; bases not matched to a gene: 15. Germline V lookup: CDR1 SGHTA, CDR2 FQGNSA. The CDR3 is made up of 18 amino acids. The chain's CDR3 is CASSLGGWVSGSLDEQYF. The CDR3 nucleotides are TGTGCCAGCAGCTTAGGGGGATGGGTTAGCGGGAGTCTGGACGAGCAGTACTTC. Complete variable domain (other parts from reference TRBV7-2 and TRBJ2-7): GAGVSQSPSNKVTEKGKDVELRCDPISGHTALYWYRQSLGQGLEFLIYFQGNSAPDKSGLPSDRFSAERTGGSVSTLTIQRTQQEDSAVYLCASSLGGWVSGSLDEQYFGPGTRLTVT.

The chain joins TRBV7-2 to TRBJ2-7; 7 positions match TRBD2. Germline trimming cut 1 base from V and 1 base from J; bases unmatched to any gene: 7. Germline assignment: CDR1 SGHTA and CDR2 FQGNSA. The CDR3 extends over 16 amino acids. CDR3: CASSLVRGVGSYEQYF. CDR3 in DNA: TGTGCCAGCAGCTTAGTACGGGGGGTAGGATCCTACGAGCAGTACTTC. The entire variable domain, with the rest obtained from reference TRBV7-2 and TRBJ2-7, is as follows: GAGVSQSPSNKVTEKGKDVELRCDPISGHTALYWYRQSLGQGLEFLIYFQGNSAPDKSGLPSDRFSAERTGGSVSTLTIQRTQQEDSAVYLCASSLVRGVGSYEQYFGPGTRLTVT.

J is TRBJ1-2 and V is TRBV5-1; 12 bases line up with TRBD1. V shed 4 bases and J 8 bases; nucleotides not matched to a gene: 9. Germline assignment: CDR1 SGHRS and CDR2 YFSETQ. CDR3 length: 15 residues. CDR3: CASSETGTGGWGYTF. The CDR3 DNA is TGCGCCAGCAGCGAAACCGGGACAGGGGGCTGGGGCTACACCTTC.

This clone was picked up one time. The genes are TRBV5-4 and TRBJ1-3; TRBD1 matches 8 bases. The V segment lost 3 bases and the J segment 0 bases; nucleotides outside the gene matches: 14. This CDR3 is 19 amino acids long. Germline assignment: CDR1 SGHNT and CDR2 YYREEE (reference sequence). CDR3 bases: TGTGCCAGCAGCTCAAAACCACAGGGGGGGATAAGCTCTGGAAACACCATATATTTT. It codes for CASSSKPQGGISSGNTIYF.

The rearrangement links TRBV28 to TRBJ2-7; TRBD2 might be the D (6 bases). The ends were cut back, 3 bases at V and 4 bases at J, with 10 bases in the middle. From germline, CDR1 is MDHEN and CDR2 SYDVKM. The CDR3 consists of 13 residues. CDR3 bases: TGTGCCAGCAGTTTGTTAGGACTATACGAGCAGTACTTC. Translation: CASSLLGLYEQYF.

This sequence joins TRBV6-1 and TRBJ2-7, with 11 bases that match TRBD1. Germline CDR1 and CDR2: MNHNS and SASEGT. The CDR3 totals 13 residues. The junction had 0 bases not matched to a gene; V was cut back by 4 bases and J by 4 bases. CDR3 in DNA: TGTGCCAGCAGTGGGGACAGGGGGTACGAGCAGTACTTC. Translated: CASSGDRGYEQYF.

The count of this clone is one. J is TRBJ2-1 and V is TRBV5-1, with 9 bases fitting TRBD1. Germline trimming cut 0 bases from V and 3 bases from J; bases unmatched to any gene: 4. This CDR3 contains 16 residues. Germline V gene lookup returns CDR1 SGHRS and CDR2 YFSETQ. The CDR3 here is CASSLDPGQGYNEQFF. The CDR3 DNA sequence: TGCGCCAGCAGCTTGGATCCGGGACAGGGCTACAATGAGCAGTTCTTC.

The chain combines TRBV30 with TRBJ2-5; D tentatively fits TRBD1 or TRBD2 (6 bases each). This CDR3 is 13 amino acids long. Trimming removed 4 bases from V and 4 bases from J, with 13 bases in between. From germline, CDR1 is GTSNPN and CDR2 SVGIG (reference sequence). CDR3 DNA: TGTGCCTGGAAGAGGGGGGATAGAGAGACCCAGTACTTC. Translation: CAWKRGDRETQYF.

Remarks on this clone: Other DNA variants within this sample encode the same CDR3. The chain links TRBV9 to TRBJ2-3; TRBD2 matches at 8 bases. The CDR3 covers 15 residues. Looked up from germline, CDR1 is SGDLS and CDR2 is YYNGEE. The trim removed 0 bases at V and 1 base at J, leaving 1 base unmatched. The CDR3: CASSVDSGGTDTQYF. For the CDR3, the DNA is TGTGCCAGCAGCGTAGATAGCGGGGGCACAGATACGCAGTATTTT.